The subject of this entry is one T cell receptor (beta chain). Germline trimming cut 6 bases from V and 7 bases from J; bases unmatched to any gene: 3. CDR3 length: 13 residues. Germline V lookup: CDR1 MNHEY, CDR2 SMNVEV (reference sequence). This sample stems from a study of CD8 T cells in Susac syndrome. An amount of RNA that ranged from roughly 0.5 to 1 ug was reverse transcribed with random hexamers. TCRdb fed the immunoSEQ multiplex PCR reads into MiXCR, producing one record per CDR3 protein. The sample contains around 130,000 distinct CDR3 sequences, over 75% of which appear only once. The chain uses TRBV27 and TRBJ2-1; TRBD2 matches at 10 bases. Sequenced: CD8+ T cells from PBMCs. The source of this sequence is a human donor with multiple sclerosis. CDR3 sequence (DNA): TGTGCCAGCAGACTGGGACTAGCGAATGAGCAGTTCTTC. Translated: CASRLGLANEQFF.